This TCR beta chain was sequenced during a study of T cell repertoires in cytomegalovirus infection. General observations from the study: CMV-specific TCR beta clonotypes restricted by HLA-C were the ones dominating the ex vivo response. Cumulative frequency (of public TCR beta family members) identified carriers of CMV plus the relevant HLA.

Each CDR3 protein gets one entry after TCRdb re-called the reads with MiXCR. The profile shows 350,000 to 450,000 distinct CDR3 sequences, 15% to 20% of them singletons. This clonotype was counted at least ten times. Its antigen is currently unknown. This receptor was taken from a human donor in good health (CMV status not recorded). Some clones in this sample may be carry-over from other donors' samples. Specimen: PBMCs.

The CDR3 coding sequence is TGTGCCAGCAGCGCTCGACCGGGACACCAGAATTCACCCCTCCACTTT. Amino acids: CASSARPGHQNSPLHF. The rearrangement joins TRBV7-6 to TRBJ1-6, with D possibly matching TRBD1 (6 bases). CDR1 SGHVS and CDR2 FNYEAQ come from the germline V gene. This CDR3 has 16 amino acids. Trimming stripped 5 bases from V and 7 bases from J, with 18 bases between.